The 2 T cell receptor beta chains below were found in one sample sequenced in a study of neurological immune-mediated disorders. Using its own MiXCR run on the 5' RACE reads, TCRdb lists one record per CDR3 protein. The sample holds 70,000 or so distinct CDR3 sequences, more than 3% seen once. The sequenced sample was PBMCs. The receptors originated from a woman aged 45-65 years with multiple sclerosis.

This clonotype was detected many times. The rearrangement joins TRBV20-1 to TRBJ2-5; D remains unclear. Per the germline V gene, CDR1 is DFQATT and CDR2 is SNEGSKA (reference sequence). The CDR3 has 15 residues. The V and J ends lost 5 bases and 1 base respectively, with 17 bases between them. DNA of the CDR3: TGCAGTGCTTACGCGGTGCGACATACCCAAGAGACCCAGTACTTC. It specifies CSAYAVRHTQETQYF.

This clonotype was recorded many times. V and J are TRBV5-1 and TRBJ2-2; D not certain. V gave up 4 bases and J gave up 0 bases, with 10 bases separating them. Germline V gene data show CDR1 as SGHRS and CDR2 as YFSETQ. The CDR3 extends over 15 amino acids. The CDR3 spells CASSMAVTNTGELFF. CDR3 DNA: TGCGCCAGCAGCATGGCGGTTACGAACACCGGGGAGCTGTTTTTT.